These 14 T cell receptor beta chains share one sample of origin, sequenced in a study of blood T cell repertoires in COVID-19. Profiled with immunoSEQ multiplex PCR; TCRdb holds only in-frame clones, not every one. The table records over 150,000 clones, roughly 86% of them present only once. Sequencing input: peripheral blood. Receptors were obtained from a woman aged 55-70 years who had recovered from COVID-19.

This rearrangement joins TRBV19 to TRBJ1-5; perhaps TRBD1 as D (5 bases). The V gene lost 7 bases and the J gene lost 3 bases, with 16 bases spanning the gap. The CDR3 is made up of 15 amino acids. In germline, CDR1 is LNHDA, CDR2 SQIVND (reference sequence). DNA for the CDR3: TGTGCCAGTACGCGGGGCACCGTTTCCAATCAGCCCCAGCATTTT. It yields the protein CASTRGTVSNQPQHF.

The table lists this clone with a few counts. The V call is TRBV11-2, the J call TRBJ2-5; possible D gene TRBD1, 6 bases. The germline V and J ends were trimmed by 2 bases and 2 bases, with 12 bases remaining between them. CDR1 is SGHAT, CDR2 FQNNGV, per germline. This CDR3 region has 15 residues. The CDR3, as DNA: TGTGCCAGCAGCTTATACAGGGCGGTACAAGAGACCCAGTACTTC. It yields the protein CASSLYRAVQETQYF.

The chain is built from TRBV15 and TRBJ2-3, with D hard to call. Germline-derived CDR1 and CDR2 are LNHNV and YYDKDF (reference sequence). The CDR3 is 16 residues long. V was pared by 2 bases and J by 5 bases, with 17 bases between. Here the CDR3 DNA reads TGTGCCACCAGCAGACCTAAATCTTCCAAGTTAGATACGCAGTATTTT. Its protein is CATSRPKSSKLDTQYF.

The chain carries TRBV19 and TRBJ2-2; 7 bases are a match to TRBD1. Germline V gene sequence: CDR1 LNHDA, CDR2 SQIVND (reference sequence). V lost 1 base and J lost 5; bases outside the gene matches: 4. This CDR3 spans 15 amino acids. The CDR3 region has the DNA TGTGCCAGTAGTATAGTACACAGGGGTACCGGGGAGCTGTTTTTT. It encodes CASSIVHRGTGELFF.

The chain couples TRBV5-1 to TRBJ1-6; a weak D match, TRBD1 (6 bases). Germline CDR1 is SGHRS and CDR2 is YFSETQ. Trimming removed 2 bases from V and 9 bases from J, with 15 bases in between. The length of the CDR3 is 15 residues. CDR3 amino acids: CASSFLGEGGSPLHF. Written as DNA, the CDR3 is TGCGCCAGCAGCTTTCTCGGGGAGGGGGGTTCACCCCTCCACTTT.

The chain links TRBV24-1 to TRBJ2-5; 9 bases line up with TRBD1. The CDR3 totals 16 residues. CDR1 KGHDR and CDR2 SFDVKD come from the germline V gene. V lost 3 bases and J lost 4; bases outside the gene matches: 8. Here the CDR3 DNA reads TGTGCCACCAGTGATCTCGCCGGGACAGGGAGAGAGACCCAGTACTTC. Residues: CATSDLAGTGRETQYF.

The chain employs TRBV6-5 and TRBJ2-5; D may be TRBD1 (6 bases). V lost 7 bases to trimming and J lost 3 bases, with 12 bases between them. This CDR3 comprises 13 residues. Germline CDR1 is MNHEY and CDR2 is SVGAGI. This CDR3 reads CASTVTGEETQYF. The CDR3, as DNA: TGTGCCAGCACCGTGACAGGAGAAGAGACCCAGTACTTC.

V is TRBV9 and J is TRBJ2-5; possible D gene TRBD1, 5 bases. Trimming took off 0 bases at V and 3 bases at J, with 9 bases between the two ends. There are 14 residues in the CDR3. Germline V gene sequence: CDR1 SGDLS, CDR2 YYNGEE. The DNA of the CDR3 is TGTGCCAGCAGCGTAGGCGGCAGGGAAGAGACCCAGTACTTC. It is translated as CASSVGGREETQYF. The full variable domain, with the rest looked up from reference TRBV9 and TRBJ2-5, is DSGVTQTPKHLITATGQRVTLRCSPRSGDLSVYWYQQSLDQGLQFLIQYYNGEERAKGNILERFSAQQFPDLHSELNLSSLELGDSALYFCASSVGGREETQYFGPGTRLLVL.

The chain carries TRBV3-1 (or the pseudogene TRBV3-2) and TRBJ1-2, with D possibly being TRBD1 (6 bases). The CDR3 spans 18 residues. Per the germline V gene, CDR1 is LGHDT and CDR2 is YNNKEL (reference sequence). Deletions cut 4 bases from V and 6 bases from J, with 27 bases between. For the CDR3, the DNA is TGTGCCAGCAGCCCCGTCCACCTGGGACACAAATACATTGATGGCTACACCTTC. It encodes CASSPVHLGHKYIDGYTF.

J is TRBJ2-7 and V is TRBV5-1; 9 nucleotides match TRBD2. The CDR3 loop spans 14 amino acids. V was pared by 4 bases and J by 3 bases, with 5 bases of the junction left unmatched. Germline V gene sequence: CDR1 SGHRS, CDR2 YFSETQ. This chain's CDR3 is CASSRGGDNYEQYF. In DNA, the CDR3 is TGCGCCAGCAGCCGCGGGGGGGATAACTACGAGCAGTACTTC.

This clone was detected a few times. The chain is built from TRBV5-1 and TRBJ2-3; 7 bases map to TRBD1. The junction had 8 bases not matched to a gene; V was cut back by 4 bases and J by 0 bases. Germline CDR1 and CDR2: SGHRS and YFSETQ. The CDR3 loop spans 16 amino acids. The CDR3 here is CASSPPGQTSTDTQYF. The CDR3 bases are TGCGCCAGCAGCCCCCCGGGACAGACTAGCACAGATACGCAGTATTTT.

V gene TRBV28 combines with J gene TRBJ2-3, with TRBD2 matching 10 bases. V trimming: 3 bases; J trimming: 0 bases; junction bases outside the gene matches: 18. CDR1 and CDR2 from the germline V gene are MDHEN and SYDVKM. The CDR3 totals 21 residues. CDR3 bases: TGTGCCAGCAGTTTTTCGCGGCTAGCGGGGGTCCATTCGATTAGCACAGATACGCAGTATTTT. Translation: CASSFSRLAGVHSISTDTQYF.

For the CDR3, the DNA is TGTGCCAGCAGCCCATCAGACAGGAGGCCCAACTATGGCTACACCTTC. As protein: CASSPSDRRPNYGYTF. J is TRBJ1-2 and V is TRBV3-1 (or the pseudogene TRBV3-2); a weak D match, TRBD1 (6 bases). The germline gives CDR1 LGHDT, CDR2 YNNKEL (reference sequence). This CDR3 is built from 16 residues. Deletions cut 4 bases from V and 2 bases from J, with 17 bases between.

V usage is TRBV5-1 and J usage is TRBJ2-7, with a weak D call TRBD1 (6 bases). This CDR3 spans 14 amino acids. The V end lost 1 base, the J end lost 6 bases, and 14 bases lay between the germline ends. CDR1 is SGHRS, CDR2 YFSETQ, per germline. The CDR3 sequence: CASSLTGLPVEQYF. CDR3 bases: TGCGCCAGCAGCTTGACAGGGTTGCCAGTCGAGCAGTACTTC. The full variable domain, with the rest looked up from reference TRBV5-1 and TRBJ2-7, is KAGVTQTPRYLIKTRGQQVTLSCSPISGHRSVSWYQQTPGQGLQFLFEYFSETQRNKGNFPGRFSGRQFSNSRSEMNVSTLELGDSALYLCASSLTGLPVEQYFGPGTRLTVT.